This T cell receptor beta chain is drawn from a study of blood T cell repertoires in COVID-19. In the original processing: Cell counts per sample came from amplifying reference gene primers. Produced via immunoSEQ multiplex PCR; TCRdb's table is partial and in-frame only. Clone size and V and J calls were adopted from that table, with D and trimming inferred from the DNA. This sample yields 250,000 to 400,000 clones, of which about 87% are seen a single time; approximately 5.3% belongs to the top ten. The germline V gene has CDR1 MRHNA and CDR2 SNTAGT. The CDR3 consists of 15 residues. V was shortened by 3 bases and J by 0 bases, with 10 bases between the two germline ends.

The J gene is TRBJ2-3, the V gene TRBV6-4, with a possible D match to TRBD1 (6 bases). The sample was PBMCs or T cells enriched from blood (not recorded which). This clonotype was sampled from a woman between 25 and 40 years old who had recovered from COVID-19. Here the CDR3 reads CASSEGAGSTDTQYF. Written as DNA, the CDR3 is TGTGCCAGCAGTGAGGGGGCAGGGAGCACAGATACGCAGTATTTT.